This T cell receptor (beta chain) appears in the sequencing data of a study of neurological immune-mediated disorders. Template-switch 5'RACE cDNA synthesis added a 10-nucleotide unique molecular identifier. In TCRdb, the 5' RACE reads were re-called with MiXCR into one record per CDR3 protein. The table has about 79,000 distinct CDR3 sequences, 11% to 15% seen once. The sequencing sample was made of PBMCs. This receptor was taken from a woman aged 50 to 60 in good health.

The CDR3 DNA is TGCAGCGCCGAACGGGACAGTAGTTATTATGGCTACACCTTC. This encodes CSAERDSSYYGYTF. This chain uses TRBV29-1 with TRBJ1-2; TRBD1 matches 7 bases. CDR1 and CDR2 (germline): SQVTM, ANQGSEA. CDR3 size: 14 residues. J was trimmed by 5 bases and V by 7 bases; bases with no gene match: 13.